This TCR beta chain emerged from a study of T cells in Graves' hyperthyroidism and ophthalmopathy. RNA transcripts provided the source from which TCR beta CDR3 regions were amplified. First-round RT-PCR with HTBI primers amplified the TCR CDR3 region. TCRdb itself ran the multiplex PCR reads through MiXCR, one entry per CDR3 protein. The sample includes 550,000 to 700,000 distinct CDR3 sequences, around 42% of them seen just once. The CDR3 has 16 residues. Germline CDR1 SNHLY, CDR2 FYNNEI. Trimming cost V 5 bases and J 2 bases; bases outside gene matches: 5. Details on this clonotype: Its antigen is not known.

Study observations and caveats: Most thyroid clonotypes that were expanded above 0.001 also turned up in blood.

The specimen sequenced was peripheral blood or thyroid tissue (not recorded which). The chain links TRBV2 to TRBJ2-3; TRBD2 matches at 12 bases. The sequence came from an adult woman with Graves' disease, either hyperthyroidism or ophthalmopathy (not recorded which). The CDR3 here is CASSYGLAGLTDTQYF. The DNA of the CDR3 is TGTGCCAGCAGTTATGGACTAGCGGGACTCACAGATACGCAGTATTTT.